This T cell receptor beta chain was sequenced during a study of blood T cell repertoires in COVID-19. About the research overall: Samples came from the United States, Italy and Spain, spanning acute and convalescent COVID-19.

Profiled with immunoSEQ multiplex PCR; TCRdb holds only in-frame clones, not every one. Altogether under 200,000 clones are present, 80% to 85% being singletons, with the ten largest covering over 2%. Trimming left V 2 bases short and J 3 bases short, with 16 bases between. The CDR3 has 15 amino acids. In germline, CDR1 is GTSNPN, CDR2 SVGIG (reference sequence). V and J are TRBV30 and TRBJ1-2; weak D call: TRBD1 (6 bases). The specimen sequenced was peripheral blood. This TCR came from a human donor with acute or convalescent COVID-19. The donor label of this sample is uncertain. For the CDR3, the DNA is TGTGCCTGGAGTCACCCTACGGGGGGCCACTATGGCTACACCTTC. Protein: CAWSHPTGGHYGYTF.